This T cell receptor (beta chain) comes out of a study of OX40 agonist ivuxolimab in advanced cancers. At the level of the study: The study enrolled dose-escalation patients with hepatocellular carcinoma, melanoma, renal cell or head and neck cancer. From roughly 23 to 90 years was the age range, with a mean of about 56 years, and over 80% were male. Findings and limits, study-wide: At 0.1 to 3.0 mg/kg, clonal expansion of CD4+ and CD8+ blood T cells had occurred by week 6.

Generated by immunoSEQ multiplex PCR, the TCRdb table keeps only in-frame clones and is missing some. The sample includes some 86,000 clones, about 89% of them seen just once. To note about this clone: Its antigen remains unidentified.

The V gene's germline CDR1 is SEHNR and CDR2 FQNEAQ (reference sequence). V shed 0 bases, J shed 0 bases, and the junction held 7 bases outside the gene matches. The CDR3 is 18 amino acids. This TCR came from an adult with an advanced solid tumor such as melanoma, head and neck, liver or kidney cancer. The chain recombines TRBV7-9 with TRBJ2-7; 11 positions agree with TRBD2. The specimen was CD4+ or CD8+ T cells sorted from blood, collected in a trial of the OX40 agonist ivuxolimab. The CDR3 here is CASSLATGLAASSYEQYF. In DNA, the CDR3 is TGTGCCAGCAGCTTAGCTACGGGACTAGCGGCTAGCTCCTACGAGCAGTACTTC.